This T cell receptor (beta chain) was observed in a study of blood T cell repertoires in COVID-19. Study in general: The samples span acute and convalescent COVID-19 from the United States, Italy and Spain. The analysed material was cDNA or gDNA that came from T cells, B-cell-depleted T cells, or PBMCs.

This clone was recorded only once. Study processing details: Estimated nucleated cell counts came from reference gene primer amplification. Repertoires were generated with immunoSEQ multiplex PCR, while TCRdb's copy carries only in-frame clones and drops some. V, J and clone size derive from that table, while D and trimming were established from the DNA sequence. The sample carries about 140,000 clones, over 65% recorded once. The CDR3 is made up of 14 amino acids. V shed 4 bases and J 5 bases; nucleotides not matched to a gene: 6. CDR1 is LNHDA, CDR2 SQIVND, per germline (reference sequence). The clonotype was recovered from a woman aged 80 or older with active or convalescent COVID-19. This rearrangement joins TRBV19 to TRBJ1-1, with 8 bases fitting TRBD1. The sample consisted of peripheral blood. The CDR3 DNA follows: TGTGCCAGTAGTACTCAGGGGGCGCGGACTGAAGCTTTCTTT. Encoded protein: CASSTQGARTEAFF.